This T cell receptor (beta chain) is drawn from a study of radiation and T cells in renal cell carcinoma. Profiled with immunoSEQ multiplex PCR; TCRdb holds only in-frame clones, not every one. The table has some 120,000 clones, approximately 90% seen once. Remarks on this clone: Its antigen is undetermined.

Time point noted: blood 2 weeks post-SBRT. Treatment noted: 15 Gy SBRT to primary tumor, nephrectomy 4 weeks later. Overall study findings and caveats: Pretreatment tumor biopsies were lacking, so baseline clonotypes are unknown.

With 3 bases removed from V and 0 bases from J, the gap between germline ends came to 13 bases. This CDR3 comprises 16 residues. CDR1 is SGDLS, CDR2 YYNGEE, per germline. The sample here was blood, taken from a patient whose treatment included radiotherapy and nephrectomy. The V and J genes are TRBV9 and TRBJ2-4; D is tentatively TRBD1 or TRBD2 (5 bases each). The clonotype originates from a woman aged 65 to 85 with renal cell carcinoma. The CDR3 loop is CASSAGSLTAKNIQYF. DNA for the CDR3: TGTGCCAGCAGCGCAGGGAGTCTTACAGCCAAAAACATTCAGTACTTC.